Following are 27 T cell receptor beta chains from one sample sequenced in a study of T cell responses to AZD1222 COVID-19 vaccine. Assay used: immunoSEQ multiplex PCR; TCRdb lists only in-frame clones, some missing. The sample carries 110,000 to 150,000 clones, 93% recorded once. The sample here was peripheral blood, taken on day 0 of AZD1222 vaccination. Receptors originate from an adult in good health.

The chain links TRBV5-5 to TRBJ1-5, with D hard to call. Germline-derived CDR1 and CDR2 are SGHKS and YYEKEE (reference sequence). Trimming took off 0 bases at V and 4 bases at J, with 5 bases between the two ends. This CDR3 spans 13 amino acids. The CDR3 reads CASSLGQNQPQHF. The CDR3 bases are TGTGCCAGCAGCTTGGGGCAGAATCAGCCCCAGCATTTT. The variable domain in full, with the rest retrieved from reference TRBV5-5 and TRBJ1-5, is DAGVTQSPTHLIKTRGQQVTLRCSPISGHKSVSWYQQVLGQGPQFIFQYYEKEERGRGNFPDRFSARQFPNYSSELNVNALLLGDSALYLCASSLGQNQPQHFGDGTRLSIL.

V usage is TRBV4-2 and J usage is TRBJ2-2; 9 nucleotides match TRBD2. This CDR3 region has 17 residues. V was pared by 3 bases and J by 4 bases, with 9 bases of the junction left unmatched. Germline V lookup: CDR1 LGHNA, CDR2 YNFKEQ. DNA for the CDR3: TGTGCCAGCAGCCAGGCGGGCCTAGCGGGAATCACCGGGGAGCTGTTTTTT. This codes for CASSQAGLAGITGELFF.

This rearrangement joins TRBV28 to TRBJ2-2; possibly TRBD1 for D (7 bases). V was cut by 8 bases and J by 3 bases, with 25 bases left in between. CDR1 is MDHEN, CDR2 SYDVKM, per germline. The CDR3 is 18 amino acids. DNA of the CDR3: TGTGCCAGCCGCCCCAGTATGCGGGACAGAGGATACACCGGGGAGCTGTTTTTT. Its translation: CASRPSMRDRGYTGELFF.

The sample holds one count of this clone. This rearrangement joins TRBV28 to TRBJ2-7; D unclear. CDR1 and CDR2 (germline): MDHEN, SYDVKM. The CDR3 is 14 amino acids. V dropped 0 bases and J dropped 2 bases, with 8 bases sitting between them. The CDR3 bases are TGTGCCAGCAGTTTATGGGGCTTTCCCTACGAGCAGTACTTC. Encoded protein: CASSLWGFPYEQYF.

The chain carries TRBV30 and TRBJ2-1, with a tentative D call TRBD2 (7 bases). The germline V and J ends were trimmed by 4 bases and 9 bases, with 16 bases remaining between them. The CDR3 length is 13 residues. Germline assignment: CDR1 GTSNPN and CDR2 SVGIG (reference sequence). CDR3 region: CAWIKLGGVEQFF. DNA of the CDR3: TGTGCCTGGATTAAACTAGGGGGGGTTGAGCAGTTCTTC.

The chain carries TRBV10-3 and TRBJ1-1; D not certain. The length of the CDR3 is 12 residues. V was clipped by 6 bases and J by 1 base, with 6 bases between them. Germline values: CDR1 ENHRY, CDR2 SYGVKD. The CDR3 reads CAIRSGNTEAFF. CDR3 bases: TGTGCCATCAGGTCGGGGAACACTGAAGCTTTCTTT.

Here the CDR3 reads CASSLWGLYTDTQYF. The CDR3 DNA follows: TGTGCCAGCAGCTTATGGGGCCTTTATACAGATACGCAGTATTTT. V usage is TRBV7-8 and J usage is TRBJ2-3; D is possibly TRBD1 (5 bases). Trimming stripped 2 bases from V and 3 bases from J, with 12 bases between. The CDR3 has 15 residues. Per the germline V gene, CDR1 is SGHVS and CDR2 is FQNEAQ. Variable domain in full (rest from reference TRBV7-8 and TRBJ2-3): GAGVSQSPRYKVAKRGQDVALRCDPISGHVSLFWYQQALGQGPEFLTYFQNEAQLDKSGLPSDRFFAERPEGSVSTLKIQRTQQEDSAVYLCASSLWGLYTDTQYFGPGTRLTVL.

This clone was picked up one time. The J gene is TRBJ1-5, the V gene TRBV19, with unresolved D. The germline V gene has CDR1 LNHDA and CDR2 SQIVND (reference sequence). V shed 9 bases and J shed 3 bases, with 12 bases lying between them. This CDR3 comprises 13 residues. The CDR3 spells CASSLSDNQPQHF. The CDR3 bases are TGTGCCAGCTCCCTCTCGGACAATCAGCCCCAGCATTTT. Together with reference TRBV19 and TRBJ1-5, the CDR3 gives the full variable domain: DGGITQSPKYLFRKEGQNVTLSCEQNLNHDAMYWYRQDPGQGLRLIYYSQIVNDFQKGDIAEGYSVSREKKESFPLTVTSAQKNPTAFYLCASSLSDNQPQHFGDGTRLSIL.

The chain uses TRBV19 and TRBJ2-1, with 11 bases lining up with TRBD2. Germline V gene sequence: CDR1 LNHDA, CDR2 SQIVND (reference sequence). V was pared by 5 bases and J by 10 bases, with 13 bases of the junction left unmatched. This CDR3 comprises 16 residues. The CDR3: CASSSEGTSGLGEQFF. CDR3 DNA: TGTGCCAGTAGTTCAGAGGGGACTAGCGGTTTAGGAGAGCAGTTCTTC.

The V gene is TRBV20-1, the J gene TRBJ1-1; a possible D gene is TRBD1 (5 bases). The CDR3 spans 11 residues. Deletions cut 5 bases from V and 5 bases from J, with 9 bases between. The germline gives CDR1 DFQATT, CDR2 SNEGSKA (reference sequence). The CDR3 nucleotides are TGCAGTGCTCCGGGACTTACTGAAGCTTTCTTT. Translation gives CSAPGLTEAFF.

As DNA, the CDR3 is TGTGCCAGCAGCTTGGGGACTAGCTATACGCAGTATTTT. It encodes CASSLGTSYTQYF. The chain uses TRBV5-4 and TRBJ2-3; 8 bases map to TRBD2. Germline values: CDR1 SGHNT, CDR2 YYREEE (reference sequence). The CDR3 contains 13 residues. The V segment lost 0 bases and the J segment 7 bases; nucleotides outside the gene matches: 1.

This chain links TRBV7-2 with TRBJ2-3, with 10 bases lining up with TRBD2. J lost 5 bases, V lost 6 bases, and 17 bases had no gene match. Germline V lookup: CDR1 SGHTA, CDR2 FQGNSA. The length of the CDR3 is 18 residues. The CDR3 DNA sequence: TGTGCCAGCAGACCAGCAGGACTAGCGGAGGGGTTACTAGATACGCAGTATTTT. It translates to CASRPAGLAEGLLDTQYF.

The chain joins TRBV5-4 to TRBJ2-7, with no clear D. The CDR3 totals 11 residues. The V gene lost 0 bases and the J gene lost 7 bases, with 5 bases spanning the gap. From germline, CDR1 is SGHNT and CDR2 YYREEE (reference sequence). CDR3 sequence reads: CASSLGLEQYF. The CDR3 bases are TGTGCCAGCAGCTTGGGTCTTGAGCAGTACTTC. The full variable domain, rest sourced from reference TRBV5-4 and TRBJ2-7, is ETGVTQSPTHLIKTRGQQVTLRCSSQSGHNTVSWYQQALGQGPQFIFQYYREEENGRGNFPPRFSGLQFPNYSSELNVNALELDDSALYLCASSLGLEQYFGPGTRLTVT.

The chain carries TRBV2 and TRBJ2-2; D remains unclear. Germline CDR1 is SNHLY and CDR2 is FYNNEI. This CDR3 has 16 amino acids. V was shortened by 0 bases and J by 3 bases, with 11 bases between the two germline ends. CDR3 residues: CASSEAKASYTGELFF. CDR3 sequence (DNA): TGTGCCAGCAGTGAAGCTAAGGCAAGTTACACCGGGGAGCTGTTTTTT.

The CDR3 here is CASSTEPQDYNQPQHF. CDR3 in DNA: TGCGCCAGCAGCACAGAGCCACAGGATTACAATCAGCCCCAGCATTTT. The gene calls are TRBV5-1 and TRBJ1-5, with D perhaps matching TRBD1 (5 bases). The length of the CDR3 is 16 residues. V was clipped by 4 bases and J by 3 bases, with 17 bases between them. The germline gives CDR1 SGHRS, CDR2 YFSETQ.

CDR3 protein: CASSIMGQSYEQYF. CDR3 DNA sequence: TGTGCCAGCAGCATAATGGGACAGTCCTACGAGCAGTACTTC. This chain uses TRBV5-8 with TRBJ2-7; 7 nucleotides align to TRBD1. CDR1 and CDR2 from the germline V gene are SGHTS and YDEGEE. With 4 bases clipped from V and 1 base from J, the junction kept 5 bases outside the gene matches. The CDR3 extends over 14 amino acids.

This sequence joins TRBV7-6 and TRBJ1-4; a weak D match, TRBD1 (5 bases). V was clipped by 5 bases and J by 5 bases, with 9 bases between them. The CDR3 has 13 amino acids. CDR1 is SGHVS, CDR2 FNYEAQ, per germline. The CDR3 coding sequence is TGTGCCAGCAGCCAGGGCCAAAATGAAAAACTGTTTTTT. Encoded protein: CASSQGQNEKLFF.

The CDR3 region has the DNA TGTGCCAGCAGTTACTTCGGCGGGAACACAGATACGCAGTATTTT. Its translation: CASSYFGGNTDTQYF. V usage is TRBV6-5 and J usage is TRBJ2-3, with D maybe TRBD2 (6 bases). Trimming shortened V by 1 base and J by 2 bases, and 10 bases separated the two germline ends. Germline CDR1 MNHEY, CDR2 SVGAGI. The CDR3 is 15 amino acids.

The J gene is TRBJ2-7, the V gene TRBV5-4, with 8 nucleotides matching TRBD1. Germline trimming cut 5 bases from V and 3 bases from J; bases unmatched to any gene: 10. The V gene's germline CDR1 is SGHNT and CDR2 YYREEE (reference sequence). The CDR3 sequence is 15 residues long. The DNA of the CDR3 is TGTGCCAGCAGTAACGGACAGGGAGTGTTCTACGAGCAGTACTTC. As protein: CASSNGQGVFYEQYF.

DNA for the CDR3: TGTGCCAGCAGTTTATGGCGAGGTGAAAAACTGTTTTTT. Protein product: CASSLWRGEKLFF. The V and J genes are TRBV27 and TRBJ1-4; D is ambiguous. The CDR3 totals 13 residues. CDR1 and CDR2 from the germline V gene are MNHEY and SMNVEV (reference sequence). The V end was cut by 1 base, the J end by 7 bases, with 7 bases between.

The chain combines TRBV5-6 with TRBJ2-5; weak D call: TRBD2 (6 bases). Trimming stripped 2 bases from V and 3 bases from J, with 11 bases between. Germline V gives CDR1 SGHDT, CDR2 YYEEEE. This CDR3 has 14 residues. The CDR3 here is CASSFGGPEETQYF. CDR3 in DNA: TGTGCCAGCAGCTTCGGAGGGCCCGAAGAGACCCAGTACTTC.

The chain is built from TRBV5-6 and TRBJ1-2; D is perhaps TRBD1 (5 bases). V dropped 1 base and J dropped 4 bases, with 14 bases sitting between them. Germline lookup yields CDR1 SGHDT and CDR2 YYEEEE. The CDR3 runs to 15 residues. The CDR3 protein is CASSLRQGLTYGYTF. CDR3 sequence (DNA): TGTGCCAGCAGCTTGCGGCAGGGCCTTACCTATGGCTACACCTTC.

This sequence joins TRBV25-1 and TRBJ1-1, with TRBD1 as a possible D gene (5 bases). This CDR3 spans 13 amino acids. Trimming cost V 11 bases and J 0 bases, with 13 bases left between them. From germline, CDR1 is MGHDK and CDR2 SYGVNS. CDR3: CAVAQGMNTEAFF. The CDR3 DNA is TGTGCCGTTGCCCAGGGCATGAACACTGAAGCTTTCTTT.

J is TRBJ2-7 and V is TRBV12-5, with TRBD1 matching 9 bases. CDR1 and CDR2 from the germline V gene are LGHNT and FRNRAP. The CDR3 has 15 amino acids. With V trimmed by 4 bases and J by 4 bases, 8 bases remained unmatched. The CDR3 DNA is TGTGCTAGTGGTTCCGGGACAGGGCTTATGTACGAGCAGTACTTC. Residues: CASGSGTGLMYEQYF. Looking up the rest from reference TRBV12-5 and TRBJ2-7 gives the full variable domain: DARVTQTPRHKVTEMGQEVTMRCQPILGHNTVFWYRQTMMQGLELLAYFRNRAPLDDSGMPKDRFSAEMPDATLATLKIQPSEPRDSAVYFCASGSGTGLMYEQYFGPGTRLTVT.

V and J are TRBV10-2 and TRBJ1-2; no clear D gene. In germline, CDR1 is WSHSY, CDR2 SAAADI. Deletions cut 10 bases from V and 4 bases from J, with 13 bases between. CDR3 length: 12 amino acids. The CDR3 is CATGAHIYGYTF. Written as DNA, the CDR3 is TGCGCCACCGGAGCTCACATCTATGGCTACACCTTC.

This clone was found once. This chain links TRBV5-1 with TRBJ2-5; D gene uncertain. The CDR3 extends over 14 amino acids. The germline V gene encodes CDR1 SGHRS and CDR2 YFSETQ. Trimming cost V 0 bases and J 4 bases, with 10 bases left between them. The CDR3 nucleotides read TGCGCCAGCAGCTTGGGGGAAGTCCCAGAGACCCAGTACTTC. Protein product: CASSLGEVPETQYF.

This clone was found a few times. The V gene is TRBV18, the J gene TRBJ2-6; possibly TRBD1 for D (5 bases). V shed 3 bases and J shed 0 bases, with 9 bases lying between them. CDR1 is KGHSH and CDR2 is LQKENI in the germline V gene. The CDR3 is 16 amino acids. The CDR3 nucleotides are TGTGCCAGCTCACCTGACAGAACCTCTGGGGCCAACGTCCTGACTTTC. It codes for CASSPDRTSGANVLTF.